This T cell receptor (beta chain) is drawn from a study of T cells in Graves' hyperthyroidism and ophthalmopathy. On the study more broadly: Upon initial diagnosis and before any treatment, peripheral blood was collected. General study results and limits: Model-based prediction identified ophthalmopathy a median about 7 months prior to its onset.

As to this clonotype: Its target is unknown.

The germline V gene has CDR1 DFQATT and CDR2 SNEGSKA (reference sequence). The CDR3 sequence is 13 residues long. Trimming cost V 6 bases and J 7 bases, with 18 bases left between them. It was less than 13 ml of fresh peripheral blood that supplied the PBMCs. Amplified TCR beta CDR3 regions came from RNA transcripts. First-round RT-PCR with HTBI primers amplified the TCR CDR3 region. TCRdb recomputed calls from the multiplex PCR reads with MiXCR, one row per CDR3 protein. The table includes 410,000 or so distinct CDR3 sequences, approximately 15% detected once. The V gene is TRBV20-1, the J gene TRBJ2-5; D uncertain. The origin of this receptor is a man between 18 and 29 years old with Graves' ophthalmopathy. The sample consisted of blood. DNA for the CDR3: TGCAGTGCGCCCCTGGTAGTTGAGTCGACCCAGTACTTC. Translated: CSAPLVVESTQYF.